A single sample gave rise to the 8 T cell receptor beta chains below, sequenced in a study of blood T cell repertoires in COVID-19. Produced via immunoSEQ multiplex PCR; TCRdb's table is partial and in-frame only. The table lists approximately 150,000 clones, about nine tenths of them singletons. The specimen sequenced was peripheral blood. The receptors were gathered from a human donor in a cohort sampled during active COVID-19.

The rearrangement links TRBV5-6 to TRBJ1-1, with D unresolved. Germline V CDR1 and CDR2: SGHDT, YYEEEE. CDR3 size: 13 residues. V lost 0 bases, J lost 0 bases, and 3 bases lay in between. CDR3 DNA sequence: TGTGCCAGCAGCTTGGGTATGAACACTGAAGCTTTCTTT. This codes for CASSLGMNTEAFF.

The chain employs TRBV19 and TRBJ1-1; 9 bases map to TRBD1. This CDR3 is built from 18 residues. V lost 1 base to trimming and J lost 0 bases; unmatched junction nucleotides: 9. CDR1 is LNHDA, CDR2 SQIVND, per germline (reference sequence). The CDR3 nucleotides are TGTGCCAGTAGTATAGCGCCGGGACAGGGACAAATGAACACTGAAGCTTTCTTT. It is translated as CASSIAPGQGQMNTEAFF.

The V call is TRBV6-5, the J call TRBJ2-1; perhaps TRBD1 as D (6 bases). This CDR3 contains 15 residues. The V gene's germline CDR1 is MNHEY and CDR2 SVGAGI. V shed 0 bases and J shed 4 bases, with 10 bases lying between them. CDR3 nucleotides: TGTGCCAGCAGTTACTCTCGAGGGGGTTACAATGAGCAGTTCTTC. This sequence encodes CASSYSRGGYNEQFF.

This clone came up a few times. J is TRBJ2-7 and V is TRBV6-6; the D gene is possibly TRBD1 (6 bases). This CDR3 region has 14 residues. The V gene's germline CDR1 is MNHNY and CDR2 SVGAGI (reference sequence). Trimming cost V 0 bases and J 7 bases, with 13 bases left between them. Here the CDR3 reads CASSYSGDIKEQYF. The CDR3 DNA sequence: TGTGCCAGCAGTTACTCGGGGGACATCAAGGAGCAGTACTTC.

This clone was seen only a few times. The rearrangement uses TRBV6-1 and TRBJ1-3; D gene unclear. Trimming took 7 bases from V and 2 from J, leaving 12 bases between them. The CDR3 consists of 14 residues. Germline-derived CDR1 and CDR2 are MNHNS and SASEGT. The CDR3, as DNA: TGTGCCAGCATCAAGGACGGGACTGGAAACACCATATATTTT. Its translation: CASIKDGTGNTIYF.

V gene TRBV7-9 combines with J gene TRBJ1-5, with a tentative D call TRBD1 (5 bases). The length of the CDR3 is 12 residues. V dropped 5 bases and J dropped 6 bases, with 8 bases sitting between them. Germline CDR1 is SEHNR and CDR2 is FQNEAQ (reference sequence). The CDR3 protein is CASSGGGQPQHF. Written as DNA, the CDR3 is TGTGCCAGCAGCGGGGGGGGTCAGCCCCAGCATTTT.

This clone was observed a few times. The rearrangement joins TRBV6-1 to TRBJ1-5; D is perhaps TRBD1 (5 bases). The CDR3 runs 16 residues. Trimming removed 3 bases at V and 0 bases at J, with 12 bases between. CDR1 and CDR2 (germline): MNHNS, SASEGT. For the CDR3, the DNA is TGTGCCAGCAGTGACAGACAGTTTTATAGCAATCAGCCCCAGCATTTT. Amino acid sequence: CASSDRQFYSNQPQHF.

This chain connects TRBV4-2 to TRBJ2-2; D unresolved. Per germline, CDR1 LGHNA and CDR2 YNFKEQ. Between the trimmed V and J ends, which lost 4 bases and 7 bases, there was a span of 7 bases. CDR3 length equals 12 residues. The CDR3 sequence is CASSPLVGELFF. DNA for the CDR3: TGTGCCAGCAGCCCCCTCGTCGGGGAGCTGTTTTTT.